This TCR beta chain was observed in a study of regulatory T cells in long-lasting Graves disease. Building the TCR beta libraries relied on iRepertoire HTBI primers, and CDR3 regions underwent Arm-PCR. TCRdb reanalysed the multiplex PCR reads using MiXCR and keeps one entry per CDR3 protein. The repertoire holds about 320,000 distinct CDR3 sequences, with 18% as singletons. In its sample, this clonotype was seen many times. The CDR3 runs to 14 residues. Germline CDR1 LNHDA, CDR2 SQIVND (reference sequence). The V and J ends lost 0 bases and 1 base respectively, with 6 bases between them. Regarding time point: newly diagnosed GD, antithyroid drugs for less than 3 months. The TCR library used RNA extracted from PBMCs.

The J gene is TRBJ1-1, the V gene TRBV19, with D hard to call. This receptor was taken from a female donor with Graves disease. The sample here was peripheral blood mononuclear cells (PBMCs), taken at new diagnosis, from a patient treated with antithyroid drugs. Written as DNA, the CDR3 is TGTGCCAGTAGTATAGACACCCCGAACACTGAAGCTTTCTTT. Its protein product is CASSIDTPNTEAFF.